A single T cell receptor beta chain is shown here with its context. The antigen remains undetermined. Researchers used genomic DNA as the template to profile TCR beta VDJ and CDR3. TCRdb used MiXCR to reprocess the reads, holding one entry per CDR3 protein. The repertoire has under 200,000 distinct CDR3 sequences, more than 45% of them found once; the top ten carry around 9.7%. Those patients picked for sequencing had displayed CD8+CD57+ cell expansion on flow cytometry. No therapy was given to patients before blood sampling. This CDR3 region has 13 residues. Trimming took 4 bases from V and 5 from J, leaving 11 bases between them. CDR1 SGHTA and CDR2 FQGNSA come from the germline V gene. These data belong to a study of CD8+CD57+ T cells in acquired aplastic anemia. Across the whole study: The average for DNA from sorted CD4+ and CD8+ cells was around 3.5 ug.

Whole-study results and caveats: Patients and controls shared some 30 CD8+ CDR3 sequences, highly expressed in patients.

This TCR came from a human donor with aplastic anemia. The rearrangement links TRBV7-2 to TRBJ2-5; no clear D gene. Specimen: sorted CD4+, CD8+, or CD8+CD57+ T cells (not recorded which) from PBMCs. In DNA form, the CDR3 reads TGTGCCAGCAGCTCAACATACCGGGAGACCCAGTACTTC. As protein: CASSSTYRETQYF. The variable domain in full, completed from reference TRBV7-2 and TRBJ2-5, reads GAGVSQSPSNKVTEKGKDVELRCDPISGHTALYWYRQSLGQGLEFLIYFQGNSAPDKSGLPSDRFSAERTGGSVSTLTIQRTQQEDSAVYLCASSSTYRETQYFGPGTRLLVL.